Listed below are T cell receptor beta chains from one sample, sequenced in a study of cytomegalovirus exposure and HLA in healthy donors. Data came from immunoSEQ multiplex PCR; TCRdb stores just in-frame clones and leaves some out. The sample gives fewer than 120,000 clones, roughly nine tenths of which show up once; 1.9% is in the top ten. The sequenced material came from PBMCs. The receptors were gathered from a woman younger than 30 in good health and CMV-seronegative. The CDR3 runs from the conserved cysteine through the conserved F or W. D genes are given only for firm matches. Rows give clone size only sometimes, using once, few, many, or a class for an expanded clone.

d_gene | j_gene | len | v_gene | abundance | CDR3aa | CDR3nt
TRBD2 | TRBJ2-2 | 18 | TRBV27 | - | CASSSQPTSGRGAGELFF | TGTGCCAGCAGTTCCCAACCTACTAGCGGGAGAGGTGCCGGGGAGCTGTTTTTT
- | TRBJ2-3 | 13 | TRBV5-1 | - | CASNDERTDTQYF | TGCGCCAGCAACGATGAGAGAACAGATACGCAGTATTTT
- | TRBJ1-6 | 13 | TRBV10-1 | - | CASSHTKDSPLHF | TGCGCCAGCAGTCACACTAAGGATTCACCCCTCCACTTT
- | TRBJ2-3 | 14 | TRBV6-6 | - | CASSYPGRGDTQYF | TGTGCCAGCAGTTACCCCGGCCGGGGGGATACGCAGTATTTT
- | TRBJ2-5 | 12 | TRBV7-2 | - | CASSFRQETQYF | TGTGCCAGCAGCTTCCGCCAAGAGACCCAGTACTTC
TRBD1 | TRBJ2-2 | 15 | TRBV6-1 | - | CASSEITGGTGELFF | TGTGCCAGCAGTGAGATTACAGGGGGCACCGGGGAGCTGTTTTTT
- | TRBJ1-1 | 15 | TRBV14 | - | CASSQVPRGNTEAFF | TGTGCCAGCAGCCAAGTACCCAGAGGGAACACTGAAGCTTTCTTT
- | TRBJ1-4 | 17 | TRBV7-2 | - | CASSLARGAERGEKLFF | TGTGCCAGCAGCTTAGCGCGTGGAGCGGAGAGAGGAGAAAAACTGTTTTTT
- | TRBJ1-2 | 11 | TRBV25-1 | - | CASSDLYGYTF | TGTGCCAGCAGTGATCTTTATGGCTACACCTTC
- | TRBJ1-2 | 13 | TRBV30 | once | CAWNTGHFYGYTF | TGTGCCTGGAATACAGGGCATTTCTATGGCTACACCTTC
- | TRBJ1-6 | 12 | TRBV19 | - | CASNGGNSPLHF | TGTGCCAGTAACGGGGGAAATTCACCCCTCCACTTT
TRBD1 | TRBJ2-3 | 16 | TRBV27 | - | CASSFSGGAGTDTQYF | TGTGCCAGCAGTTTCTCAGGGGGCGCGGGCACAGATACGCAGTATTTT
- | TRBJ2-5 | 12 | TRBV29-1 | - | CSVGFRKETQYF | TGCAGCGTTGGGTTCAGAAAAGAGACCCAGTACTTC
TRBD1 | TRBJ1-4 | 17 | TRBV15 | - | CATSRDISGTGPTKLFF | TGTGCCACCAGCAGAGATATTTCCGGGACAGGGCCCACCAAACTGTTTTTT
- | TRBJ1-2 | 14 | TRBV9 | - | CASSVGEGSYGYTF | TGTGCCAGCAGCGTAGGGGAGGGATCCTATGGCTACACCTTC
TRBD1 | TRBJ2-1 | 13 | TRBV2 | - | CASRSDRAGEQFF | TGTGCCAGCAGGTCTGACAGGGCGGGTGAGCAGTTCTTC
TRBD1 | TRBJ1-1 | 14 | TRBV6-6 | - | CASIRQGAQGEAFF | TGTGCCAGCATCAGACAGGGGGCGCAGGGTGAAGCTTTCTTT
TRBD1 | TRBJ2-7 | 15 | TRBV5-1 | - | CASSLGTGGTYEQYF | TGCGCCAGCAGCTTGGGGACAGGGGGGACCTACGAGCAGTACTTC
- | TRBJ2-7 | 14 | TRBV25-1 | few | CARYQPGGTYEQYF | TGTGCCAGGTATCAGCCAGGGGGGACCTACGAGCAGTACTTC
- | TRBJ1-2 | 18 | TRBV18 | - | CASSLPGGRDQLNYGYTF | TGTGCCAGCTCGCTGCCGGGGGGGCGGGACCAGCTCAACTATGGCTACACCTTC
- | TRBJ1-2 | 16 | TRBV9 | - | CASSPEKEFRGYGYTF | TGTGCCAGCAGCCCGGAAAAAGAGTTCAGAGGCTATGGCTACACCTTC
- | TRBJ2-3 | 13 | TRBV6-5 | - | CASSYFGTDTQYF | TGTGCCAGCAGTTACTTCGGCACAGATACGCAGTATTTT
- | TRBJ1-1 | 12 | TRBV6-1 | once | CASFRQNTEAFF | TGTGCCAGCTTCCGACAGAACACTGAAGCTTTCTTT
TRBD1 | TRBJ2-5 | 15 | TRBV5-1 | - | CASSPTGAHQETQYF | TGCGCCAGCAGCCCGACAGGGGCTCACCAAGAGACCCAGTACTTC
TRBD1 | TRBJ1-4 | 14 | TRBV6-5 | - | CASSPGQGGEKLFF | TGTGCCAGCAGTCCCGGACAGGGAGGGGAAAAACTGTTTTTT
- | TRBJ1-2 | 14 | TRBV5-5 | - | CASRSPGTNHGYTF | TGTGCCAGCAGGTCACCTGGGACAAATCATGGCTACACCTTC
TRBD2 | TRBJ2-5 | 11 | TRBV27 | - | CAGGGRETQYF | TGTGCCGGGGGGGGGAGAGAGACCCAGTACTTC
TRBD2 | TRBJ2-1 | 17 | TRBV27 | - | CASSLGLAGSSYNEQFF | TGTGCCAGCAGTTTAGGACTAGCGGGGAGCTCCTACAATGAGCAGTTCTTC
- | TRBJ1-2 | 13 | TRBV5-4 | few | CASSTDSLYGYTF | TGTGCCAGCAGTACGGACAGCCTATATGGCTACACCTTC
TRBD1 | TRBJ1-1 | 13 | TRBV27 | - | CATQITGDTEAFF | TGTGCCACCCAAATAACAGGGGACACTGAAGCTTTCTTT
TRBD1 | TRBJ1-3 | 17 | TRBV9 | - | CASSVSPGTGTGNTIYF | TGTGCCAGCAGCGTGTCTCCCGGGACAGGGACTGGAAACACCATATATTTT
- | TRBJ1-4 | 15 | TRBV7-8 | - | CASSLTRGTNEKLFF | TGTGCCAGCAGCTTAACCAGGGGAACTAATGAAAAACTGTTTTTT
- | TRBJ1-4 | 15 | TRBV6-5 | - | CASRFRGAANEKLFF | TGTGCCAGCAGATTCAGGGGTGCCGCCAATGAAAAACTGTTTTTT
TRBD2 | TRBJ2-7 | 12 | TRBV5-6 | few | CASSLSGPPEYF | TGTGCCAGCAGTCTTAGCGGGCCTCCCGAGTACTTC
- | TRBJ2-1 | 12 | TRBV9 | - | CASSVEGTEQFF | TGTGCCAGCAGCGTAGAGGGGACAGAGCAGTTCTTC
- | TRBJ2-1 | 16 | TRBV27 | - | CASSLYAALRVNEQFF | TGTGCCAGCAGTTTATATGCGGCTCTCCGGGTGAATGAGCAGTTCTTC
- | TRBJ2-3 | 14 | TRBV5-1 | once | CASSFTTPTDTQYF | TGCGCCAGCAGCTTTACTACCCCCACAGATACGCAGTATTTT
- | TRBJ1-4 | 15 | TRBV4-3 | - | CASSQVRRSNEKLFF | TGCGCCAGCAGCCAAGTACGACGGAGTAATGAAAAACTGTTTTTT
- | TRBJ2-2 | 15 | TRBV28 | once | CASSSRDTLTGELFF | TGTGCCAGCAGTTCCCGGGACACATTAACCGGGGAGCTGTTTTTT
- | TRBJ2-3 | 15 | TRBV7-3 | - | CASSIQGLSTDTQYF | TGTGCCAGCAGCATACAGGGCTTGAGCACAGATACGCAGTATTTT
- | TRBJ1-4 | 15 | TRBV27 | - | CASSLSDSYNEKLFF | TGTGCCAGCAGTTTATCGGACAGTTATAATGAAAAACTGTTTTTT
TRBD1 | TRBJ1-5 | 14 | TRBV28 | - | CASRPRTGRQPQHF | TGTGCCAGCAGACCTCGGACAGGGAGGCAGCCCCAGCATTTT
- | TRBJ2-7 | 14 | TRBV5-6 | - | CASSLGQHSYEQYF | TGTGCCAGCAGCTTGGGACAGCACTCCTACGAGCAGTACTTC
- | TRBJ1-1 | 15 | TRBV6-5 | - | CASSYRGRENTEAFF | TGTGCCAGCAGTTACCGGGGAAGGGAGAACACTGAAGCTTTCTTT